Included here is one T cell receptor beta chain sequence, with context. Its antigen is as yet unknown. The source of the sample is a study of T-cell memory formation after mild COVID-19. As for the study in general: The two donors had largely donor-specific TCR clusters. Regarding the study as a whole: Clones that shrank (day 15 to 85) were balanced CD4/CD8, whereas later expanders leaned CD4+. Contracting CD8+ clones were enriched in EMRA, CD4+ mainly in CM and EM.

The CDR3 is 15 amino acids. Per the germline V gene, CDR1 is DFQATT and CDR2 is SNEGSKA (reference sequence). J lost 6 bases, V lost 0 bases, and 8 bases had no gene match. A 5'RACE reaction primed in the constant segment made cDNA libraries of TCR alpha and TCR beta, and these carried sample barcodes and UMIs. TCRdb itself ran the 5' RACE reads through MiXCR, one entry per CDR3 protein. The sample has about 410,000 distinct CDR3 sequences; more than 15% are singletons. This TCR came from a man aged 18 to 30 who had mild COVID-19 (a few samples of this study predate the infection). Cell type and time point are not known. The chain carries TRBV20-1 and TRBJ2-3; TRBD1 matches 8 bases. Sample: PBMCs or a T cell subset sorted from them (not recorded which). CDR3 residues: CSAREIGQGEDTQYF. The CDR3 bases are TGCAGTGCTAGAGAGATTGGACAGGGTGAGGATACGCAGTATTTT.